The T cell receptor beta chain described here comes from a study of OX40 agonist ivuxolimab in advanced cancers. This CDR3 has 17 amino acids. Trimming removed 0 bases from V and 8 bases from J; junction bases left unmatched: 10. Germline V CDR1 and CDR2: LNHDA, SQIVND (reference sequence). The data were produced by immunoSEQ multiplex PCR, yet TCRdb's version contains in-frame clones alone and is incomplete. The table shows 30,000 to 35,000 clones, with more than 70% occurring only once. This clone was observed a handful of times. This material consisted of CD4+ or CD8+ T cells sorted from blood, taken in a trial of the OX40 agonist ivuxolimab. This TCR was sampled from an adult with an advanced solid tumor such as melanoma, head and neck, liver or kidney cancer. The chain recombines TRBV19 with TRBJ2-1; 10 positions match TRBD1. The chain's CDR3 is CASSIDSSGTGEDEQFF. The CDR3 DNA follows: TGTGCCAGTAGTATAGATTCTAGTGGGACAGGGGAGGATGAGCAGTTCTTC.